Shown below are 25 T cell receptor beta chains from a single sample sequenced in a study of early T cells in non-severe SARS-CoV-2 infection (dated by TCRdb to the early 2020s). Library generation was performed with 5' RACE. The reads were generated on a NextSeq 500. TCRdb reprocessing: public reads trimmed at Q25 with fastp, clones called with MiXCR, in-frame beta chains kept. Entries that share a CDR3 protein sequence are merged under the most common genes and DNA. This sample lists around 65,000 distinct CDR3 sequences; 10% to 15% were detected once. The ten biggest clones cover more than 1.2% of the sample. The source was whole blood, collected at baseline. The source is an adult who was a healthcare worker with PCR-confirmed SARS-CoV-2 infection or an uninfected control (not recorded which).

This clonotype came up once. The rearrangement joins TRBV11-2 to TRBJ1-2; no reliable D call. The CDR3 extends over 15 amino acids. The V end lost 6 bases, the J end lost 1 base, and 15 bases lay between the germline ends. The germline V gene has CDR1 SGHAT and CDR2 FQNNGV. CDR3: CASRKKEGFNYGYTF. The CDR3 DNA sequence: TGTGCCAGCAGAAAAAAGGAGGGCTTTAACTATGGCTACACCTTC.

This clonotype was counted only a few times. The V call is TRBV28, the J call TRBJ1-2; D is possibly TRBD1 (5 bases). This CDR3 region has 16 residues. Germline CDR1 is MDHEN and CDR2 is SYDVKM. Trimming cost V 2 bases and J 3 bases, with 16 bases left between them. The CDR3 coding sequence is TGTGCCAGCAGTTTAGGGTCCGCCAGGGCGGACTATGGCTACACCTTC. The encoded protein is CASSLGSARADYGYTF.

A few counts support this clonotype. V and J are TRBV6-2 or TRBV6-3 and TRBJ2-1; 7 bases match TRBD1. The length of the CDR3 is 16 residues. The trim removed 6 bases at V and 6 bases at J, leaving 14 bases unmatched. The germline V gene has CDR1 MNHEY and CDR2 SVGEGT. The DNA of the CDR3 is TGTGCCAGCAGCCCAGGGGGTGGGGCCGAGCTCAATGAGCAGTTCTTC. It translates to CASSPGGGAELNEQFF.

The V call is TRBV29-1, the J call TRBJ1-2; D gene uncertain. The CDR3 runs to 12 residues. The V and J ends lost 5 bases and 0 bases respectively, with 7 bases between them. Germline V CDR1 and CDR2: SQVTM, ANQGSEA. The CDR3 coding sequence is TGCAGCGTTAATCTAGCTAACTATGGCTACACCTTC. Translated: CSVNLANYGYTF.

This chain joins TRBV6-5 and TRBJ1-1; unclear D gene. Trimming shortened V by 7 bases and J by 2 bases, and 11 bases separated the two germline ends. This CDR3 contains 13 residues. The germline CDR1 and CDR2 sequences are MNHEY and SVGAGI. The CDR3 spells CASTMRGNTEAFF. The CDR3 region has the DNA TGTGCCAGCACCATGCGGGGAAACACTGAAGCTTTCTTT.

This clonotype was seen ten or more times. The chain combines TRBV6-5 with TRBJ2-7; D gene unclear. The CDR3 has 13 amino acids. Between the trimmed V and J ends, which lost 8 bases and 0 bases, there was a span of 11 bases. Germline values: CDR1 MNHEY, CDR2 SVGAGI. Written as DNA, the CDR3 is TGTGCCAGCGCCTCCTGGAACTCCTACGAGCAGTACTTC. Translation gives CASASWNSYEQYF.

This chain links TRBV6-6 with TRBJ2-1, with D tentatively TRBD2 (7 bases). V was shortened by 0 bases and J by 3 bases, with 12 bases between the two germline ends. Germline CDR1 MNHNY, CDR2 SVGAGI (reference sequence). There are 16 residues in the CDR3. This chain's CDR3 is CASSYSTSRGYNEQFF. CDR3 nucleotide sequence: TGTGCCAGCAGTTACTCGACTAGCAGGGGCTACAATGAGCAGTTCTTC.

This sequence joins TRBV18 and TRBJ1-1, with 7 bases that match TRBD1. This CDR3 region has 13 residues. Germline V gene lookup returns CDR1 KGHSH and CDR2 LQKENI. V dropped 6 bases and J dropped 10; count of bases not matched to a gene: 11. CDR3 DNA sequence: TGTGCCAGCTCGCCTGGGACAGCCGGCGCAGCTTTCTTT. It codes for CASSPGTAGAAFF.

The chain employs TRBV7-9 and TRBJ2-5; no clear D. Trimming pared 2 bases from V and 4 bases from J, leaving 8 bases between. The germline gives CDR1 SEHNR, CDR2 FQNEAQ (reference sequence). CDR3 length equals 13 residues. The CDR3 region has the DNA TGTGCCAGCAGCTTAAAGGGTCGAGAGACCCAGTACTTC. Translation gives CASSLKGRETQYF.

This clonotype was seen a few times. The chain couples TRBV20-1 to TRBJ1-3, with D perhaps matching TRBD1 (6 bases). The V end lost 1 base, the J end lost 4 bases, and 14 bases lay between the germline ends. This CDR3 comprises 15 residues. Germline V gene lookup returns CDR1 DFQATT and CDR2 SNEGSKA (reference sequence). The CDR3 region is CSARGGQGKGNTIYF. In DNA, the CDR3 is TGCAGTGCTAGAGGGGGCCAGGGGAAAGGAAACACCATATATTTT.

This clonotype was observed many times. V usage is TRBV29-1 and J usage is TRBJ1-2; D is ambiguous. Deletions cut 4 bases from V and 2 bases from J, with 8 bases between. Germline V gives CDR1 SQVTM, CDR2 ANQGSEA. This CDR3 has 12 residues. The CDR3 coding sequence is TGCAGCGTTGGGACGAGCAACTATGGCTACACCTTC. Amino acid sequence: CSVGTSNYGYTF.

This clonotype was detected many times. The chain couples TRBV2 to TRBJ2-7; perhaps TRBD2 as D (5 bases). Looked up from germline, CDR1 is SNHLY and CDR2 is FYNNEI. Trimming pared 7 bases from V and 3 bases from J, leaving 22 bases between. The CDR3 extends over 16 amino acids. The CDR3 DNA follows: TGTGCCAGCAACCCCCACCAGGCTAGCAGTCGCTACGAGCAGTACTTC. This codes for CASNPHQASSRYEQYF.

V is TRBV10-3 and J is TRBJ2-7; 9 nucleotides line up with TRBD2. V lost 3 bases, J lost 4 bases, and 7 bases stayed unmatched. Germline CDR1 reads ENHRY; CDR2 reads SYGVKD. The CDR3 extends over 15 amino acids. CDR3 sequence reads: CAISDAGGLKYEQYF. CDR3 bases: TGTGCCATCAGTGACGCGGGGGGGCTTAAGTACGAGCAGTACTTC.

The CDR3 here is CASSPPGPISPLHF. In DNA form, the CDR3 reads TGTGCCAGCTCACCACCGGGCCCGATTTCACCCCTCCACTTT. V is TRBV18 and J is TRBJ1-6; D gene unclear. V was cut by 0 bases and J by 9 bases, with 9 bases left in between. CDR1 and CDR2 from the germline V gene are KGHSH and LQKENI. CDR3 length equals 14 residues.

J is TRBJ1-1 and V is TRBV5-8; D is uncertain. The CDR3 sequence is 12 residues long. CDR1 and CDR2 (germline): SGHTS, YDEGEE. V shed 0 bases and J shed 8 bases, with 8 bases lying between them. CDR3 in DNA: TGTGCCAGCAGCTTGGCCGGGATCGAAGCTTTCTTT. Its protein product is CASSLAGIEAFF.

This clonotype was found a few times. The chain combines TRBV5-1 with TRBJ2-1, with TRBD2 identical over 7 bases. The CDR3 has 13 amino acids. The J segment lost 9 bases and the V segment lost 3 bases, leaving 6 bases of the junction unmatched. CDR1 SGHRS and CDR2 YFSETQ come from the germline V gene. The CDR3 bases are TGCGCCAGCAGCTCGCGGGAGCGGGGTGAGCAGTTCTTC. Its translation is CASSSRERGEQFF.

This clonotype was found a few times. The chain couples TRBV10-3 to TRBJ2-7; D may be TRBD1 or TRBD2 (5 bases each). CDR1 and CDR2 from the germline V gene are ENHRY and SYGVKD. The CDR3 is 13 residues long. V shed 6 bases and J shed 4 bases, with 13 bases lying between them. In DNA, the CDR3 is TGTGCCATCAGCTTCGGGACCGCGTACGAGCAGTACTTC. Its translation is CAISFGTAYEQYF.

The sample holds a few counts of this clonotype. The chain employs TRBV6-6 and TRBJ1-6; TRBD1 agrees at 10 bases. This CDR3 contains 14 residues. J lost 10 bases, V lost 11 bases, and 11 bases had no gene match. CDR1 MNHNY and CDR2 SVGAGI come from the germline V gene (reference sequence). The CDR3 spells CAVSRDRGRSPLHF. The CDR3 nucleotides read TGTGCCGTGAGCCGGGACAGGGGAAGATCACCCCTCCACTTT.

This clonotype occurred a few times. The chain carries TRBV5-4 and TRBJ2-2; 10 bases match TRBD2. The CDR3 is 15 residues long. Germline assignment: CDR1 SGHNT and CDR2 YYREEE (reference sequence). V dropped 4 bases and J dropped 7; count of bases not matched to a gene: 7. CDR3 in amino acids: CASSLSGRGSGELFF. For the CDR3, the DNA is TGTGCCAGCAGCCTAAGCGGGAGGGGGAGCGGGGAGCTGTTTTTT.

In this sample, this clonotype turned up a few times. The chain couples TRBV11-2 to TRBJ2-7; no clear D. The CDR3 runs to 12 residues. V dropped 1 base and J dropped 7 bases, with 8 bases sitting between them. The germline V gene encodes CDR1 SGHAT and CDR2 FQNNGV. The CDR3 nucleotides read TGTGCCAGCAGCTTAGCGGTAACAGAGCAGTACTTC. Residues: CASSLAVTEQYF.

Many counts were recorded for this clonotype. The CDR3 loop reads CSAQLTGVREKLFF. The DNA for the CDR3 is TGCAGTGCTCAGCTGACAGGGGTGAGGGAAAAACTGTTTTTT. The rearrangement uses TRBV20-1 and TRBJ1-4; TRBD1 agrees at 8 bases. Trimming removed 5 bases from V and 8 bases from J; junction bases left unmatched: 10. CDR1 and CDR2 from the germline V gene are DFQATT and SNEGSKA (reference sequence). This CDR3 has 14 residues.

This clonotype appeared a few times. The chain links TRBV29-1 to TRBJ2-1; 12 nucleotides line up with TRBD2. With 3 bases clipped from V and 0 bases from J, the junction kept 12 bases outside the gene matches. Germline values: CDR1 SQVTM, CDR2 ANQGSEA. The CDR3 sequence is 19 residues long. The CDR3 reads CSVDPGASGGALSYNEQFF. The CDR3 region has the DNA TGCAGCGTTGACCCAGGGGCTAGCGGGGGGGCCCTCTCCTACAATGAGCAGTTCTTC.

The J gene is TRBJ2-5, the V gene TRBV5-1; the D gene is possibly TRBD1 (6 bases). The CDR3 runs 14 residues. Trimming took off 2 bases at V and 3 bases at J, with 11 bases between the two ends. Per the germline V gene, CDR1 is SGHRS and CDR2 is YFSETQ. The CDR3 region is CASSLQGREETQYF. The CDR3, as DNA: TGCGCCAGCAGCTTACAGGGAAGGGAAGAGACCCAGTACTTC.

This chain uses TRBV24-1 with TRBJ1-6, with a weak D call TRBD1 (6 bases). Per the germline V gene, CDR1 is KGHDR and CDR2 is SFDVKD. The CDR3 covers 18 residues. V lost 0 bases, J lost 0 bases, and 11 bases lay in between. Here the CDR3 DNA reads TGTGCCACCAGTGATTTGCCGAGGGGGACCTCCTATAATTCACCCCTCCACTTT. Encoded protein: CATSDLPRGTSYNSPLHF.

This clonotype has just a few counts. The rearrangement uses TRBV3-1 and TRBJ2-1; D not certain. Germline assignment: CDR1 LGHDT and CDR2 YNNKEL (reference sequence). The ends were cut back, 3 bases at V and 7 bases at J, with 7 bases in the middle. This CDR3 has 12 residues. CDR3 amino acids: CASSQLSNEQFF. CDR3 in DNA: TGTGCCAGCAGCCAGCTTAGTAATGAGCAGTTCTTC.